These T cell receptor beta chains were read from a single sample in a study of beta chain features in type 1 diabetes. Assay used: immunoSEQ multiplex PCR; TCRdb lists only in-frame clones, some missing. Of some 270,000 clones in the sample, 11% were seen once. Sequenced input: naive CD4+ T cells from blood. The receptors come from a young man with type 1 diabetes. Each CDR3 is given with its conserved first and last residue. D genes are given only for firm matches. Where a row states a size, it is once, few, many or the class of an expanded clone; other rows omit it.

-	TRBV9	TRBJ2-1	-	CASSPNLQALHEQFF
few	TRBV7-9	TRBJ1-4	TRBD1	CASSLTPGGSEKLFF
-	TRBV19	TRBJ1-1	TRBD1	CASSSQGGTEAFF
-	TRBV30	TRBJ2-7	-	CACCYEQYF
-	TRBV28	TRBJ2-3	TRBD2	CASSLVGLATDTQYF
-	TRBV4-3	TRBJ2-4	TRBD1	CASSHGDRGPGDIQYF
few	TRBV5-4	TRBJ2-3	-	CASSVYQTVTQYF
-	TRBV4-3	TRBJ1-5	-	CASSQDLRGSGQPQHF
few	TRBV4-1	TRBJ2-3	TRBD1	CASSPRQGSTDTQYF
-	TRBV6-5	TRBJ2-7	-	CASSLGPGNYEQYF